This T cell receptor (beta chain) was sequenced during a study of identical twins' blood T cells (dated by TCRdb to the early 2010s). Study-level background: The roughly twelve libraries, six for the alpha chain and six for the beta chain, yielded about 50 million Illumina reads in total. TCR alpha and beta chain repertoires of three pairs of monozygous twins were compared using next-generation sequencing to assess genetic influence on repertoire formation. Results and caveats for the whole study, not just this receptor: The number of CDR3 clonotypes shared between two donors was mainly determined by the product of the cloneset sizes of the two donors, and no clear deviation from this trend was shown by twins. V gene usage, even among non-selected out-of-frame TCRbeta clonotypes, was reported to be markedly more similar within twin pairs than between unrelated donors. Looking at the most abundant TCRbeta clonotypes, every donor had more CDR3 sequences in common with her twin than with unrelated donors. The study stated that the proposed role of the TCRalpha J segment in MHC recognition during thymic selection needs to be validated by independent studies. Because the twins were reared together, environmental influences could not be ruled out as the explanation for twin similarity.

The donors were six healthy women who made up three monozygous twin pairs. All three twin pairs had been reared together and were thought likely to have met the same infectious agents and vaccines. TCR cDNA libraries were prepared from RNA that had been isolated from peripheral blood mononuclear cells. This clonotype has a handful of counts. It has no known antigen specificity. The record has no base qualities; no much larger clone is one base away. Library preparation employed 5' RACE. Sequencing was carried out with an Illumina Genome Analyzer IIx. To prepare the RNA-based TCR cDNA libraries, a previously described protocol was followed, with several modifications. To prevent cross-contamination, sample-specific barcodes were added to both ends of each TCR cDNA library during cDNA synthesis and amplification. In the original analysis: Each library contained about 2 to 3.6 million CDR3-containing reads, and somewhere between about 90,000 and nearly 550,000 clonotypes were identified for each individual. Reads with improper barcode index combinations were discarded, and clonesets were then built for each library with the MiTCR software. While assembling CDR3 clonotypes, MiTCR corrected PCR and sequencing errors and either filtered or rescued low-quality reads. Artificial out-of-frame clonotypes were removed by being mapped to in-frame sequences, with one indel in the CDR3 allowed. V and J gene usage similarity between donors was measured as Jensen-Shannon divergence divided by mean entropy. TCRdb reprocessing: public reads trimmed at Q25 with fastp, clones called with MiXCR, in-frame beta chains kept. Rows with one shared CDR3 protein collapse into an entry with the most common genes and DNA. These V and J calls rely on TCRdb rather than the paper's analysis. For this sample the table gives 300,000 to 450,000 distinct CDR3 sequences, of which roughly 27% were detected only once. Roughly 5.5% of the sample is taken by the ten largest.

CDR1 and CDR2 were assigned from the germline V gene as MNHEY and SVGAGI. The CDR3 runs 14 residues from the cysteine to the phenylalanine. This entry keeps only the CDR3 DNA: 42 bases, framed from base 1. V is cut by 2 bases and J by 6 bases, and the space between the germline ends is 11 bases. This TCR was sampled from a woman aged 18-50 years in good health. The chain employs TRBV6-5 and TRBJ1-5, and the D gene may be TRBD1, 5 bases matching. Sequencing used PBMCs. The sequence in DNA is TGTGCCAGCAGTTACAATTCAGGGTTTCAGCCCCAGCATTTT. It translates as CASSYNSGFQPQHF.